These 5 T cell receptor beta chains originate from one sample sequenced in a study of blood T cell repertoires in COVID-19. Repertoires were generated with immunoSEQ multiplex PCR, while TCRdb's copy carries only in-frame clones and drops some. The sample contains 180,000 or so clones, over 70% of which appear only once. The specimen was peripheral blood. Receptors were obtained from a woman in her thirties or forties with COVID-19, enrolled during active disease.

CDR3 DNA sequence: TGTGCCAGCAGCTTCTCGGGTAACGCGCGGGAGCAGTACTTC. Translation gives CASSFSGNAREQYF. V and J are TRBV11-2 and TRBJ2-7; the D is unclear. Germline CDR1 and CDR2: SGHAT and FQNNGV. V was shortened by 3 bases and J by 7 bases, with 16 bases between the two germline ends. CDR3 length equals 14 residues. The variable domain in full, with the rest retrieved from reference TRBV11-2 and TRBJ2-7, is EAGVAQSPRYKIIEKRQSVAFWCNPISGHATLYWYQQILGQGPKLLIQFQNNGVVDDSQLPKDRFSAERLKGVDSTLKIQPAKLEDSAVYLCASSFSGNAREQYFGPGTRLTVT.

This clone was seen a single time. The chain carries TRBV7-9 and TRBJ2-7; 7 bases are a match to TRBD1. The CDR3 contains 14 residues. CDR1 SEHNR and CDR2 FQNEAQ come from the germline V gene (reference sequence). Trimming took 4 bases from V and 1 from J; bases not matched to a gene: 4. CDR3 loop: CASSYPGQSYEQYF. CDR3 nucleotides: TGTGCCAGCAGCTACCCGGGACAGTCCTACGAGCAGTACTTC. Full variable domain (missing parts from reference TRBV7-9 and TRBJ2-7): DTGVSQNPRHKITKRGQNVTFRCDPISEHNRLYWYRQTLGQGPEFLTYFQNEAQLEKSRLLSDRFSAERPKGSFSTLEIQRTEQGDSAMYLCASSYPGQSYEQYFGPGTRLTVT.

This clone was seen many times. The chain is built from TRBV7-2 and TRBJ1-2; D not certain. Per germline, CDR1 SGHTA and CDR2 FQGNSA. The CDR3 loop spans 16 amino acids. V was trimmed by 0 bases and J by 4 bases, leaving 15 bases between them. The chain's CDR3 is CASSLAEAVRSYGYTF. DNA of the CDR3: TGTGCCAGCAGCTTAGCGGAGGCCGTGAGATCCTATGGCTACACCTTC.

This chain joins TRBV7-6 and TRBJ2-7; TRBD1 is a possible D gene (6 bases). The CDR3 has 15 amino acids. Germline CDR1 reads SGHVS; CDR2 reads FNYEAQ. Trimming shortened V by 2 bases and J by 0 bases, and 11 bases separated the two germline ends. CDR3 region: CASSLSDSSSYEQYF. The CDR3, as DNA: TGTGCCAGCAGCTTATCGGACAGCAGCTCCTACGAGCAGTACTTC.

This clone occurred once. The chain carries TRBV19 and TRBJ2-7; the match to TRBD2 covers 7 bases. Germline trimming cut 5 bases from V and 2 bases from J; bases unmatched to any gene: 3. The CDR3 consists of 13 residues. Germline CDR1 reads LNHDA; CDR2 reads SQIVND (reference sequence). CDR3 amino acids: CASSQGGAYEQYF. The DNA for the CDR3 is TGTGCCAGTAGTCAGGGAGGGGCCTACGAGCAGTACTTC.